This T cell receptor (beta chain) was recovered during a study of spatial heterogeneity in lung cancer. The overall study: The average count in raw reads for each unique TCR and UMI combination exceeded nine appearances. Findings of the study overall: One measure, the expanded intratumoral alpha and beta TCR count, tracked tumor mutation counts.

This clonotype is medium-sized (0.01 to 0.1%) in the sample. Its specificity is not known. TCRdb re-analysed the 5' RACE reads in MiXCR, keeping a single row per CDR3 protein. This table has approximately 800 distinct CDR3 sequences, 10% appearing once. Indicated time point: sample taken at primary tumor resection. Germline-derived CDR1 and CDR2 are DFQATT and SNEGSKA (reference sequence). V dropped 3 bases and J dropped 10 bases, with 10 bases sitting between them. This CDR3 contains 12 residues. The V gene is TRBV20-1, the J gene TRBJ1-6; D gene uncertain. The receptor was isolated from a male donor with early-stage non-small cell lung cancer. The sequencing used lung tumor tissue, collected at surgery. CDR3 sequence (DNA): TGCAGTGCTAGTAAGCCGGGGTCACCCCTCCACTTT. This codes for CSASKPGSPLHF.